This T cell receptor (beta chain) was documented in a study of neurological immune-mediated disorders. cDNA synthesis was performed by 5'RACE with 10-nucleotide random UMIs. TCRdb recomputed calls from the 5' RACE reads with MiXCR, one row per CDR3 protein. The table records about 31,000 distinct CDR3 sequences, roughly 13% of them present only once. This clonotype was counted ten times or more. Germline V lookup: CDR1 SGHRS, CDR2 YFSETQ. Germline trimming cut 0 bases from V and 5 bases from J; bases unmatched to any gene: 17. The CDR3 totals 18 residues. Noted time point: technical triplicate 2. The chain recombines TRBV5-1 with TRBJ2-7; 7 bases line up with TRBD2. Source material: CD4+ T cells from blood. The sequence derives from a female donor with HTLV-1-associated myelopathy (HAM/TSP). The CDR3: CASSLDWAGKLAGDEQYF. The CDR3 DNA follows: TGCGCCAGCAGCTTGGATTGGGCAGGGAAACTCGCGGGGGACGAGCAGTACTTC. Variable domain in full (rest from reference TRBV5-1 and TRBJ2-7): KAGVTQTPRYLIKTRGQQVTLSCSPISGHRSVSWYQQTPGQGLQFLFEYFSETQRNKGNFPGRFSGRQFSNSRSEMNVSTLELGDSALYLCASSLDWAGKLAGDEQYFGPGTRLTVT.